Shown below are 4 T cell receptor beta chains from a single sample sequenced in a study of shared clonotypes between healthy human individuals. TCRdb keeps only in-frame clones here, not all; method: immunoSEQ multiplex PCR. The profile covers around 700,000 clones, with around four fifths appearing a single time and 1.5% to 2% taken by the ten largest. The specimen was memory CD4+ T cells sorted from blood. Subset defined: CD45RA-negative fraction. The source of these receptors is a woman aged 25-40 years in good health.

This clone was picked up a small number of times. The J gene is TRBJ2-2, the V gene TRBV7-6; D call uncertain. The CDR3 extends over 15 amino acids. V gave up 3 bases and J gave up 3 bases, with 11 bases separating them. The germline CDR1 and CDR2 sequences are SGHVS and FNYEAQ. CDR3: CASSLFPGDTGELFF. The CDR3 DNA reads TGTGCCAGCAGCTTGTTTCCTGGGGACACCGGGGAGCTGTTTTTT.

In DNA, the CDR3 is TGTGCCAGCAGTGATGGAATGGGCGGGATCTACAATGAGCAGTTCTTC. It specifies CASSDGMGGIYNEQFF. V and J are TRBV2 and TRBJ2-1; a possible D gene is TRBD2 (6 bases). The CDR3 loop spans 16 amino acids. CDR1 is SNHLY and CDR2 is FYNNEI in the germline V gene. V was pared by 3 bases and J by 3 bases, with 15 bases between.

The chain couples TRBV2 to TRBJ2-3, with 11 bases fitting TRBD2. From germline, CDR1 is SNHLY and CDR2 FYNNEI. The CDR3 runs 15 residues. Trimming took 7 bases from V and 4 from J; bases not matched to a gene: 7. The CDR3 region is CASNRLAGLADTQYF. In DNA form, the CDR3 reads TGTGCCAGCAACCGACTAGCGGGATTGGCAGATACGCAGTATTTT.

This chain uses TRBV27 with TRBJ2-5; 7 nucleotides agree with TRBD1. The V segment lost 2 bases and the J segment 4 bases; nucleotides outside the gene matches: 1. The CDR3 totals 13 residues. The germline gives CDR1 MNHEY, CDR2 SMNVEV (reference sequence). DNA for the CDR3: TGTGCCAGCAGTTTACAGGGGGTAGAGACCCAGTACTTC. This encodes CASSLQGVETQYF.